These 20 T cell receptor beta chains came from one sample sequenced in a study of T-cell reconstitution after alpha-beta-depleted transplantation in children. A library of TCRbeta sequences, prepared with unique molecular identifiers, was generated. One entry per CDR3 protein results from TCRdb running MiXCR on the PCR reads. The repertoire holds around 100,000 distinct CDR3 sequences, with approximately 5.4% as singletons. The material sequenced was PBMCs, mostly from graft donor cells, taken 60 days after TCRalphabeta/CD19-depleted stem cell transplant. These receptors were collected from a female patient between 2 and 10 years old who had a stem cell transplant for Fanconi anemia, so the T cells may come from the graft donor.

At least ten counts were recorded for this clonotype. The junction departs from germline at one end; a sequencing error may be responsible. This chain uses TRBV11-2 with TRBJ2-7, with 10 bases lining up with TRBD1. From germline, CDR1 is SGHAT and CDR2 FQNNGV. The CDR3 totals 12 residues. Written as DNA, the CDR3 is TGTGCCAGCAGCCCTACCGACAGGGGGCCGTCCTTC. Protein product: CASSPTDRGPSF.

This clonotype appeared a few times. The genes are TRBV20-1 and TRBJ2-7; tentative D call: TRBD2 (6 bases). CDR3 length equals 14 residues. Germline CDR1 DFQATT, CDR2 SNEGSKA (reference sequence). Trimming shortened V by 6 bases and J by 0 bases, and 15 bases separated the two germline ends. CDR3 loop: CSANLWRGSYEQYF. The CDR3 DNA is TGCAGTGCAAACCTGTGGCGGGGCTCCTACGAGCAGTACTTC.

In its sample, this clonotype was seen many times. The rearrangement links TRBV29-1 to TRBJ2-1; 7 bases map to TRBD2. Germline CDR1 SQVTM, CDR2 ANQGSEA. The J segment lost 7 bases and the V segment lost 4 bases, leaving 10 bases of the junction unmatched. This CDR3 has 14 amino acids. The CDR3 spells CSVVRLAVGNEQFF. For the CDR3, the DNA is TGCAGCGTTGTCCGACTAGCAGTCGGGAATGAGCAGTTCTTC.

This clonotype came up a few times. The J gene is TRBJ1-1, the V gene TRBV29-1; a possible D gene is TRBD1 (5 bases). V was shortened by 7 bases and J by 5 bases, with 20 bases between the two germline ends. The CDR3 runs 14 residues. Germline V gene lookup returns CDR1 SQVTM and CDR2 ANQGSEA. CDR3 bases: TGCAGCGCTGATCCGTCAGGGTTGGGTACTGAAGCTTTCTTT. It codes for CSADPSGLGTEAFF.

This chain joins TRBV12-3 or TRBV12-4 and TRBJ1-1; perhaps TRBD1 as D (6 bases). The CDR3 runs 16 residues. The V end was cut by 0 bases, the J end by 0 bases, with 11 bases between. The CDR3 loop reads CASSLALGGLNTEAFF. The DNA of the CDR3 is TGTGCCAGCAGTTTAGCGCTTGGGGGGCTGAACACTGAAGCTTTCTTT.

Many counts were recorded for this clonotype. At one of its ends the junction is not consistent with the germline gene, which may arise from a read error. CDR3 bases: TGTGCCAGCGGTTTCGGTGAGACCCAGTACTTC. Amino acids: CASGFGETQYF. The V call is TRBV12-3 or TRBV12-4, the J call TRBJ2-5; no clear D gene. The CDR3 sequence is 11 residues long.

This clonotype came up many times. The chain's CDR3 is CASINRENTEAFF. DNA for the CDR3: TGTGCCAGCATAAACAGGGAGAACACTGAAGCTTTCTTT. The V gene is TRBV25-1, the J gene TRBJ1-1; D possibly corresponds to TRBD1 (6 bases). V lost 7 bases and J lost 1, with 10 bases in between. The CDR3 contains 13 residues. Looked up from germline, CDR1 is MGHDK and CDR2 is SYGVNS. Combining the CDR3 with reference TRBV25-1 and TRBJ1-1 gives the whole variable domain EADIYQTPRYLVIGTGKKITLECSQTMGHDKMYWYQQDPGMELHLIHYSYGVNSTEKGDLSSESTVSRIRTEHFPLTLESARPSHTSQYLCASINRENTEAFFGQGTRLTVV.

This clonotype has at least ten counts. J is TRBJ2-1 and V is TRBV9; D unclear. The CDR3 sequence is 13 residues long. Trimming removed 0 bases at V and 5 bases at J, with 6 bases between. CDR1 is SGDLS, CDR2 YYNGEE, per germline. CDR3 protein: CASSVVGNNEQFF. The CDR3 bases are TGTGCCAGCAGCGTAGTCGGAAACAATGAGCAGTTCTTC.

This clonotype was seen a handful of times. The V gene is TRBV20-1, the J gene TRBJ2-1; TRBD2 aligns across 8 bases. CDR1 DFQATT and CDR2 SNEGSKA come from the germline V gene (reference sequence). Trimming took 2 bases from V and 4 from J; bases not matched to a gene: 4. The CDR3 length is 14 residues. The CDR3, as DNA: TGCAGTGCTAGACGGCTAGCGGGTTACAATGAGCAGTTCTTC. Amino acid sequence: CSARRLAGYNEQFF.

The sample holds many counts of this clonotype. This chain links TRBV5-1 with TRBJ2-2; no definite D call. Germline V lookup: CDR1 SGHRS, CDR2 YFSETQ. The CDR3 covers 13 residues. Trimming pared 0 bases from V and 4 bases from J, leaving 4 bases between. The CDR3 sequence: CASSLEGTGELFF. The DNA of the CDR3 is TGCGCCAGCAGCTTGGAGGGCACCGGGGAGCTGTTTTTT.

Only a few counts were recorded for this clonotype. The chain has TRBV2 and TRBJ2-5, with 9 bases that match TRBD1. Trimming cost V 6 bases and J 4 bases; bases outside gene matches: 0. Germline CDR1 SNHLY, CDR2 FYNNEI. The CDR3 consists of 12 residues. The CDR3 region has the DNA TGTGCCAGCAGGGGACAGGGAGAGACCCAGTACTTC. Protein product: CASRGQGETQYF.

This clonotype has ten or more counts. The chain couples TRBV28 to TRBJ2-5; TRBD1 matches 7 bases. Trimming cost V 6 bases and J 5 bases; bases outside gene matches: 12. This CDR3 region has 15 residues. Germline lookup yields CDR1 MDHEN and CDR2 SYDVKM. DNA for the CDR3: TGTGCCAGCAGCCGCCAGGGGGAAGTATGGGAGACCCAGTACTTC. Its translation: CASSRQGEVWETQYF.

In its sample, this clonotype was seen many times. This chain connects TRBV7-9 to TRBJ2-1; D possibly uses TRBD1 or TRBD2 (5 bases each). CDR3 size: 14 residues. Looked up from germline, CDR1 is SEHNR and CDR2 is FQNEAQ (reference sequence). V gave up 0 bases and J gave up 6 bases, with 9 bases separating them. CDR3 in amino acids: CASSLAGVANEQFF. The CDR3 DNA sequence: TGTGCCAGCAGCTTAGCGGGGGTCGCCAATGAGCAGTTCTTC. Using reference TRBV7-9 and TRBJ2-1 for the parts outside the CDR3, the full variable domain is DTGVSQNPRHKITKRGQNVTFRCDPISEHNRLYWYRQTLGQGPEFLTYFQNEAQLEKSRLLSDRFSAERPKGSFSTLEIQRTEQGDSAMYLCASSLAGVANEQFFGPGTRLTVL.

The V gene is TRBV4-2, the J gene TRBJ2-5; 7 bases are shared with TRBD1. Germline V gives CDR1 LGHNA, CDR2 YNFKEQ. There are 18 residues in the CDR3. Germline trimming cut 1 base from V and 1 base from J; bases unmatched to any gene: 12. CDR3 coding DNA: TGTGCCAGCAGCCAAGGCAAGGGGGCGGCCAGATCCCAAGAGACCCAGTACTTC. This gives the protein CASSQGKGAARSQETQYF.

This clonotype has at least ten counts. As DNA, the CDR3 is TGTGCCAGCAGTTTGGCGCTTCGATCCTACGAGCAGTACTTC. As protein: CASSLALRSYEQYF. This chain connects TRBV27 to TRBJ2-7; D unresolved. The CDR3 has 14 amino acids. Germline values: CDR1 MNHEY, CDR2 SMNVEV (reference sequence). Trimming removed 3 bases at V and 1 base at J, with 10 bases between.

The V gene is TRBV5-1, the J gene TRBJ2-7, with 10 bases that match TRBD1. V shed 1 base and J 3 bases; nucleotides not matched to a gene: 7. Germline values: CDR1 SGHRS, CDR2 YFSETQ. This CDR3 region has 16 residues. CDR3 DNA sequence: TGCGCCAGCAGCTTGTATGGGACAGGGGCGCGCTACGAGCAGTACTTC. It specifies CASSLYGTGARYEQYF.

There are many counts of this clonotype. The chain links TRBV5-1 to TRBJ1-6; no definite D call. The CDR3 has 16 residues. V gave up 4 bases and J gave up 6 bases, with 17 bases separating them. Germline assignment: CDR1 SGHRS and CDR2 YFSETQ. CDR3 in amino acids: CASSPHPDGGNSPLHF. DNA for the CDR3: TGCGCCAGCAGCCCGCACCCCGACGGCGGTAATTCACCCCTCCACTTT.

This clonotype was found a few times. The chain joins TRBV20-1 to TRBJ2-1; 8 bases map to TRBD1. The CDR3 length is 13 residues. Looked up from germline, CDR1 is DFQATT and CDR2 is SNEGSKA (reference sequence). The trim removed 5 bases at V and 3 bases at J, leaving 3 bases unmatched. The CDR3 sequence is CSADRGNYNEQFF. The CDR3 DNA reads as TGCAGTGCTGACAGGGGCAACTACAATGAGCAGTTCTTC.

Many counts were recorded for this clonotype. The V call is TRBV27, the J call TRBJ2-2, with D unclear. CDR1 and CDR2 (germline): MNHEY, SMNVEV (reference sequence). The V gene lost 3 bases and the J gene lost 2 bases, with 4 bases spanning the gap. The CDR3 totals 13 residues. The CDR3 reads CASSFPNTGELFF. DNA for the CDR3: TGTGCCAGCAGTTTCCCCAACACCGGGGAGCTGTTTTTT.

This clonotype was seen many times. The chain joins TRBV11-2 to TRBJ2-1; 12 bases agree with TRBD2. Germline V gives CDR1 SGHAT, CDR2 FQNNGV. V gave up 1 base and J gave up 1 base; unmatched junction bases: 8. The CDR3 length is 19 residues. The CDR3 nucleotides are TGTGCCAGCAGCTTAGTACTAGCGGGAGGCCCCAGGTCCTACAATGAGCAGTTCTTC. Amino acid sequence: CASSLVLAGGPRSYNEQFF.